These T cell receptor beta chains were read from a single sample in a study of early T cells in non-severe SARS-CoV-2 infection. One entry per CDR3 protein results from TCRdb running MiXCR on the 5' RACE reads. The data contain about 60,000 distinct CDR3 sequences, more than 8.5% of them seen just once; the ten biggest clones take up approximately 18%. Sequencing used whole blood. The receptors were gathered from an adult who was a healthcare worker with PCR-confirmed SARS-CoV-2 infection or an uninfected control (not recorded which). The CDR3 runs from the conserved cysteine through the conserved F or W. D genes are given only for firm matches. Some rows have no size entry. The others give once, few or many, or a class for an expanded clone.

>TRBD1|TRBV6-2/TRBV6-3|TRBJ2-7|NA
CASSYSGTGTDEQYF
TGTGCCAGCAGTTATTCCGGGACAGGGACTGACGAGCAGTACTTC
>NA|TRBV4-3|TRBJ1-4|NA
CASSPQGGNKEKLFF
TGCGCCAGCAGCCCGCAAGGAGGTAATAAGGAAAAACTGTTTTTT
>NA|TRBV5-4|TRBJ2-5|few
CASGSQETQYF
TGTGCCAGCGGGAGCCAAGAGACCCAGTACTTC
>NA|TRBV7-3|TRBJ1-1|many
CASSLGGMNTEAFF
TGTGCCAGCAGCTTAGGGGGGATGAACACTGAAGCTTTCTTT
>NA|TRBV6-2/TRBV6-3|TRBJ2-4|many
CASRNNGLAKNIQYF
TGTGCCAGCAGGAACAACGGTCTAGCCAAAAACATTCAGTACTTC
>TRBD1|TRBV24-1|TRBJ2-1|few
CATSDLGGQPYNEQFF
TGTGCCACCAGTGATTTGGGGGGACAGCCTTACAATGAGCAGTTCTTC
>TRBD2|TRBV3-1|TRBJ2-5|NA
CASSQDHLAGQETQYF
TGTGCCAGCAGCCAGGATCATCTAGCGGGCCAAGAGACCCAGTACTTC
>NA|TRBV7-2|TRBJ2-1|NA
CASSSYIDNEQFF
TGTGCCAGCAGCTCCTACATAGACAATGAGCAGTTCTTC
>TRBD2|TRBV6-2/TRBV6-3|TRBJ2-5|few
CASSLSGRFQETQYF
TGTGCCAGCAGTTTAAGCGGGAGGTTCCAAGAGACCCAGTACTTC
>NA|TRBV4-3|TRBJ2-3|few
CASSQDHAGTSTDTQYF
TGCGCCAGCAGCCAAGATCACGCGGGCACCAGCACAGATACGCAGTATTTT
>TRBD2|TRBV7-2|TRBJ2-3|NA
CASSLRLADHTDTQYF
TGTGCCAGCAGCTTAAGACTAGCGGACCACACAGATACGCAGTATTTT
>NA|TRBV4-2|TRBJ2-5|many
CASSQGQNQETQYF
TGTGCCAGCAGCCAAGGACAGAACCAAGAGACCCAGTACTTC
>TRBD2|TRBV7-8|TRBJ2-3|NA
CASSVAGGPADTQYF
TGTGCCAGCAGCGTAGCGGGAGGGCCGGCAGATACGCAGTATTTT
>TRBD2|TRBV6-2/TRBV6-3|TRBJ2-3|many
CASSYPSGRGTDTQYF
TGTGCCAGCAGTTACCCTAGCGGGAGAGGCACAGATACGCAGTATTTT
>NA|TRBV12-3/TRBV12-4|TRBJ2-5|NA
CASSTRIASLTQYF
TGTGCCAGCAGTACCCGCATAGCGTCCCTGACCCAGTACTTC
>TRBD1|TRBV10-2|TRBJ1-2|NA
CASSEGTGMVGYTF
TGCGCCAGCAGTGAGGGGACAGGGATGGTAGGCTACACCTTC
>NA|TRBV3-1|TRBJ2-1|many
CASSHRGTLVHEQFF
TGTGCCAGCAGCCACCGAGGGACTTTAGTCCATGAGCAGTTCTTC
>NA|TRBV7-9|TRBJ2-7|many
CASSPTGYEQYF
TGTGCCAGCAGCCCAACAGGGTACGAGCAGTACTTC
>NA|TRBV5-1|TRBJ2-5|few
CASNARPGVSETQYF
TGCGCCAGCAACGCTCGTCCGGGAGTGTCGGAGACCCAGTACTTC
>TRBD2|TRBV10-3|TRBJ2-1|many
CAISPIAGGPSNEQFF
TGTGCCATCAGCCCTATAGCGGGAGGGCCGTCGAATGAGCAGTTCTTC
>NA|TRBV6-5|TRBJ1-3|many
CASSPGFSGNTIYF
TGTGCCAGCAGTCCAGGCTTCTCTGGAAACACCATATATTTT
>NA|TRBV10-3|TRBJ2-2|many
CAISPTDRTGELFF
TGTGCCATCAGTCCTACGGATCGTACCGGGGAGCTGTTTTTT
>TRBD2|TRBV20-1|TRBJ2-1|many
CSARGRLANEQFF
TGCAGTGCTAGAGGAAGACTAGCCAATGAGCAGTTCTTC
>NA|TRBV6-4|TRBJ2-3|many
CASSDGATLWDTQYF
TGTGCCAGCAGTGACGGGGCAACCCTCTGGGATACGCAGTATTTT
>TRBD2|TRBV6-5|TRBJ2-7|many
CASSSGLAGAPYEQYF
TGTGCCAGCAGTTCGGGACTAGCGGGAGCGCCCTACGAGCAGTACTTC
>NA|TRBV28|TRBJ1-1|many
CASTSMNTEAFF
TGTGCCAGCACAAGTATGAACACTGAAGCTTTCTTT
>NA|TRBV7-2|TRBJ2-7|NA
CASSLASRYEQYF
TGTGCCAGCAGCTTAGCCTCTAGATACGAGCAGTACTTC
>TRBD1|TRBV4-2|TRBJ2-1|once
CASSQLKMGQGTYNEQFF
TGTGCCAGCAGCCAACTTAAAATGGGACAGGGCACATACAATGAGCAGTTCTTC
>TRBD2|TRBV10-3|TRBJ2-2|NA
CAISARLAGGAGELFF
TGTGCCATCAGTGCTCGGCTAGCGGGAGGCGCCGGGGAGCTGTTTTTT